Listed below are T cell receptor beta chains from one sample, sequenced in a study of blood T cell repertoires in COVID-19. Clones were sequenced by immunoSEQ multiplex PCR, and TCRdb holds only the in-frame ones, with some missing. This sample has roughly 200,000 clones, with 86% found just once. The sequenced sample was PBMCs or T cells enriched from blood (not recorded which). These receptors were obtained from a woman aged 25-40 years who had been exposed to COVID-19. CDR3s leave out the opening cysteine and the closing phenylalanine or tryptophan. A D gene is named only where the DNA matches it firmly.

CDR3	V	D
ASSVDPGGPIGSYNEQF	TRBV9	NA
ASSAQVVGGYT	TRBV5-6	NA
AIKQGNYGYT	TRBV10-3	NA
ASSLVQGANYGYT	TRBV13	TRBD1
SSSSGGEAF	TRBV29-1	NA
ASSFGGARNTEAF	TRBV27	NA
ASTGNVYEQY	TRBV2	NA
ASSLRLAGGPGDTQY	TRBV7-2	TRBD2
AWSVPGGRNPPQH	TRBV30	NA
ATPGQDHQPQH	TRBV24-1	TRBD1
ASSITDTGGVYGYT	TRBV19	TRBD1
ASRFSGARREEQF	TRBV7-2	TRBD2
ASSLGTGGRETQY	TRBV5-1	TRBD1
ASRQGLRTEAF	TRBV2	TRBD1
ASSVEGDTEAF	TRBV9	NA
ASSFGGGNEQF	TRBV12-3/TRBV12-4	NA